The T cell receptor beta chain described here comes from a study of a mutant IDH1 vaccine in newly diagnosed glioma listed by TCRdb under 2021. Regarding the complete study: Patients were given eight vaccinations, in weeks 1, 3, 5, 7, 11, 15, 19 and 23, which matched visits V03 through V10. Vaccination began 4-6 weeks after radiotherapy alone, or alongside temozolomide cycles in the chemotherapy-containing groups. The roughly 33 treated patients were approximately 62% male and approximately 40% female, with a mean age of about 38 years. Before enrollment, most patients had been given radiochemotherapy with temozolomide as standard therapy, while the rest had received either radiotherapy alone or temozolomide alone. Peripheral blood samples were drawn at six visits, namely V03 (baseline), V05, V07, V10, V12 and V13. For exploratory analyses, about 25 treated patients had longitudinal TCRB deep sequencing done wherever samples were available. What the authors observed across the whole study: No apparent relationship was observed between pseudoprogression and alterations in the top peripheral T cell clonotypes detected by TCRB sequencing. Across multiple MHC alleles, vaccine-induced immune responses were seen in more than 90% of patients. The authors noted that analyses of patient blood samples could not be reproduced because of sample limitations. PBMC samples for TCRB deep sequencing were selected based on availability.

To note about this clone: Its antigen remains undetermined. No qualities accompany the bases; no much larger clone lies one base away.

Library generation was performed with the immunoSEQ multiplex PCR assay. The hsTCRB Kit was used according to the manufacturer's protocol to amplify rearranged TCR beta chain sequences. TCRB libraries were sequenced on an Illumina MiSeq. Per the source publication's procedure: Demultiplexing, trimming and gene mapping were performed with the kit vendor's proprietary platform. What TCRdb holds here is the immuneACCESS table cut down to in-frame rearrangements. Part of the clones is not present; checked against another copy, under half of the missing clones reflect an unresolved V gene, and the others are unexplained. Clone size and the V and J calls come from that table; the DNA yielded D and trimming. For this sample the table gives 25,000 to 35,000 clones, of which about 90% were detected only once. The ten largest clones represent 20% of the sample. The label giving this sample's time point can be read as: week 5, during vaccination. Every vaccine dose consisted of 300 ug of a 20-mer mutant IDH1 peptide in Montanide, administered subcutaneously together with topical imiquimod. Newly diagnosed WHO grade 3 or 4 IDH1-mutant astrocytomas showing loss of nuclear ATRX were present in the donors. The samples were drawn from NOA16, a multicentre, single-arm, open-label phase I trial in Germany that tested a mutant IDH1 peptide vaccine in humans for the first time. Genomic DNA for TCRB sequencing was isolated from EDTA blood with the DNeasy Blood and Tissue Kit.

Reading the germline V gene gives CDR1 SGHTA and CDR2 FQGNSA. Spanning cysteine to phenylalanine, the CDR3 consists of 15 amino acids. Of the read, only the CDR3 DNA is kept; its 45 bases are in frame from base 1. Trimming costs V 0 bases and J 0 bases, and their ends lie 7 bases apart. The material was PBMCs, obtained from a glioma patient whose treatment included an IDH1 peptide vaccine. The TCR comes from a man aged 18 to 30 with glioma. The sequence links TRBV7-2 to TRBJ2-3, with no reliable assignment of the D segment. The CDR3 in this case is CASSLAFSSTDTQYF. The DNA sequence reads TGTGCCAGCAGCTTAGCGTTCAGTAGCACAGATACGCAGTATTTT.